This T cell receptor beta chain appears in the sequencing data of a study of identical twins. The study, taken as a whole, reports: Out-of-frame beta sequences exhibited a weaker degree of excess twin sharing.

CDR1 is SEHNR and CDR2 is FQNEAQ in the germline V gene (reference sequence). V was shortened by 2 bases and J by 5 bases, with 18 bases between the two germline ends. The CDR3 covers 16 residues. Regarding this clonotype: Antigen specificity is unknown.

Each CDR3 protein is one row after TCRdb ran MiXCR on the 5' RACE reads. The data show roughly 770,000 distinct CDR3 sequences, 15% to 20% seen once. The same data also went into a second study, on T cells expressing NK-cell markers. As that report states: In several donors, dominant CD3+CD56+NKG2C+ clonotypes ranked among the top 10 CD8+ clonotypes.

The material sequenced was PBMCs. This receptor was taken from a woman aged 18 to 35 in good health. The chain is built from TRBV7-9 and TRBJ2-5; no reliable D call. The CDR3 nucleotides read TGTGCCAGCAGCTTACCGAAAAGGGTCAGCTCTGAGACCCAGTACTTC. Protein: CASSLPKRVSSETQYF.